This T cell receptor (beta chain) was documented in a study of post-analysis software for immune sequencing data. Study-wide background: As for disease course, relapsing-remitting, secondary progressive and progressive-relapsing multiple sclerosis were all included.

Sequencing libraries made from TCR beta cDNA carried unique molecular identifiers. With about 0.95 to 10 million T cells as the source, a few hundred thousand cDNA molecules resulted. One entry per CDR3 protein, called by TCRdb with MiXCR from the PCR reads. Here the sample spans about half a million distinct CDR3 sequences, around 36% being singletons. The CDR3 sequence is 17 residues long. Germline-derived CDR1 and CDR2 are SEHNR and FQNEAQ (reference sequence). Broader study findings: Five TRBV segments appeared more often in patients than in controls, and TRBV5-6, TRBV5-1 and TRBV20-1 were among these. Multiple sclerosis patients showed significantly lower normalized Chao1 diversity than controls did.

On this clonotype: Its antigen is unknown. The junction differs from germline at one of its ends, possibly a read error.

Sequenced input: blood. The receptor was derived from a girl between 2 and 17 years old with multiple sclerosis. The chain is built from TRBV7-9 and TRBJ1-2, with D tentatively TRBD1 (6 bases). The CDR3 DNA reads TGTGCCAGCAGCCCCCAACAGGGTAGTACGGCTAACTATGGCCACACCTTC. Residues: CASSPQQGSTANYGHTF.